One sample yielded the 17 T cell receptor beta chains listed below, sequenced in a study of T cell repertoires in cytomegalovirus infection. No antigen has been identified for these receptors. One entry per CDR3 protein results from TCRdb running MiXCR on the reads. In the table there are about 85,000 distinct CDR3 sequences, around 49% of which are singletons. Specimen: CD8+ T cells from cultured PBMCs, collected from culture after CMV antigen stimulation. All receptors come from a human donor in good health (CMV status not recorded). Some clones in this sample may be carry-over from other donors' samples.

This clonotype was detected only a few times. The chain joins TRBV27 to TRBJ1-1, with D hard to call. V lost 4 bases and J lost 3, with 15 bases in between. This CDR3 has 15 residues. Germline V lookup: CDR1 MNHEY, CDR2 SMNVEV (reference sequence). The CDR3 coding sequence is TGTGCCAGCAGTTCCTATTCGGCGAGGGACACTGAAGCTTTCTTT. Translating gives CASSSYSARDTEAFF.

This chain connects TRBV12-3 or TRBV12-4 to TRBJ1-2; weak D call: TRBD1 (5 bases). V lost 6 bases and J 7 bases, leaving 15 bases between the germline ends. The CDR3 sequence is 13 residues long. The CDR3: CASSLGLLSGYTF. The DNA of the CDR3 is TGTGCCAGCAGCCTGGGACTGCTTAGTGGCTACACCTTC.

The V and J genes are TRBV9 and TRBJ2-7; 10 nucleotides align to TRBD2. Germline V gene lookup returns CDR1 SGDLS and CDR2 YYNGEE. This CDR3 has 15 amino acids. The J segment lost 1 base and the V segment lost 0 bases, leaving 1 base of the junction unmatched. CDR3 sequence: CASSVGTSGSYEQYF. Written as DNA, the CDR3 is TGTGCCAGCAGCGTAGGGACTAGCGGTTCCTACGAGCAGTACTTC. Variable domain in full (rest from reference TRBV9 and TRBJ2-7): DSGVTQTPKHLITATGQRVTLRCSPRSGDLSVYWYQQSLDQGLQFLIQYYNGEERAKGNILERFSAQQFPDLHSELNLSSLELGDSALYFCASSVGTSGSYEQYFGPGTRLTVT.

This clonotype was detected only a few times. The chain uses TRBV7-6 and TRBJ1-3, with D unclear. CDR1 is SGHVS, CDR2 FNYEAQ, per germline. The ends were cut back, 3 bases at V and 7 bases at J, with 16 bases in the middle. CDR3 length: 15 residues. CDR3 coding DNA: TGTGCCAGCAGCTTGGCGGGAGGGCATTGGAACACCATATATTTT. This gives the protein CASSLAGGHWNTIYF. The whole variable domain, filled in from reference TRBV7-6 and TRBJ1-3, reads GAGVSQSPRYKVTKRGQDVALRCDPISGHVSLYWYRQALGQGPEFLTYFNYEAQQDKSGLPNDRFSAERPEGSISTLTIQRTEQRDSAMYRCASSLAGGHWNTIYFGEGSWLTVV.

There are a few counts of this clonotype. This rearrangement joins TRBV6-1 to TRBJ1-5; D gene unclear. The CDR3 length is 15 residues. Per germline, CDR1 MNHNS and CDR2 SASEGT. Deletions cut 1 base from V and 1 base from J, with 8 bases between. The CDR3 protein is CASSEVTQSNQPQHF. The CDR3 nucleotides read TGTGCCAGCAGTGAAGTGACACAAAGCAATCAGCCCCAGCATTTT.

V and J are TRBV6-6 and TRBJ2-1, with 10 bases fitting TRBD2. This CDR3 is built from 15 residues. The junction had 6 bases not matched to a gene; V was cut back by 4 bases and J by 6 bases. Germline values: CDR1 MNHNY, CDR2 SVGAGI (reference sequence). The CDR3 coding sequence is TGTGCCAGCAGTTGGACTAGCGGCCCCCTCAATGAGCAGTTCTTC. Protein: CASSWTSGPLNEQFF.

This chain links TRBV27 with TRBJ2-1, with 10 positions matching TRBD2. The germline V gene encodes CDR1 MNHEY and CDR2 SMNVEV (reference sequence). The CDR3 consists of 15 residues. Trimming took 3 bases from V and 7 from J; bases not matched to a gene: 6. The DNA of the CDR3 is TGTGCCAGCAGTTTCGTAGCGGGGGGCCCGAATGAGCAGTTCTTC. Translation gives CASSFVAGGPNEQFF.

V gene TRBV5-1 combines with J gene TRBJ2-7, with 8 nucleotides matching TRBD2. The V and J ends lost 0 bases and 4 bases, in that order; junction bases with no gene match: 12. The CDR3 covers 17 residues. Germline CDR1 SGHRS, CDR2 YFSETQ. CDR3 loop: CASSLGIAGFRGYEQYF. The CDR3 DNA reads as TGCGCCAGCAGCTTGGGGATAGCGGGGTTCAGGGGATACGAGCAGTACTTC.

The chain recombines TRBV20-1 with TRBJ2-2; no reliable D call. CDR1 and CDR2 (germline): DFQATT, SNEGSKA (reference sequence). V lost 2 bases and J lost 0, with 4 bases in between. The CDR3 loop spans 13 amino acids. This CDR3 reads CSARQANTGELFF. CDR3 nucleotide sequence: TGCAGTGCTAGACAGGCGAACACCGGGGAGCTGTTTTTT.

This clonotype was detected only a few times. J is TRBJ1-1 and V is TRBV7-9, with a weak D call TRBD1 (5 bases). Germline values: CDR1 SEHNR, CDR2 FQNEAQ (reference sequence). The CDR3 runs 11 residues. Trimming removed 7 bases from V and 11 bases from J, with 14 bases in between. CDR3 coding DNA: TGTGCCAGCACCCCAGGGAGGGATGCTTTCTTT. It is translated as CASTPGRDAFF. The full variable domain, with the rest looked up from reference TRBV7-9 and TRBJ1-1, is DTGVSQNPRHKITKRGQNVTFRCDPISEHNRLYWYRQTLGQGPEFLTYFQNEAQLEKSRLLSDRFSAERPKGSFSTLEIQRTEQGDSAMYLCASTPGRDAFFGQGTRLTVV.

The rearrangement joins TRBV7-9 to TRBJ2-1; D could derive from TRBD1 or TRBD2 (5 bases each). Trimming shortened V by 1 base and J by 9 bases, and 16 bases separated the two germline ends. The germline V gene has CDR1 SEHNR and CDR2 FQNEAQ (reference sequence). The CDR3 is 15 residues long. DNA for the CDR3: TGTGCCAGCAGCTTAGTCGAGGGGTTGTTAGGTGAGCAGTTCTTC. This sequence encodes CASSLVEGLLGEQFF.

The chain joins TRBV24-1 to TRBJ2-5; 8 bases agree with TRBD1. CDR3 size: 15 residues. With V trimmed by 3 bases and J by 2 bases, 4 bases remained unmatched. The germline gives CDR1 KGHDR, CDR2 SFDVKD. The CDR3 spells CATSDPRTGQETQYF. The CDR3 DNA reads as TGTGCCACCAGTGATCCGAGGACAGGGCAAGAGACCCAGTACTTC.

The chain has TRBV24-1 and TRBJ2-3; TRBD1 agrees at 7 bases. The CDR3 runs 15 residues. The ends lost 5 bases at V and 0 bases at J; junction bases unmatched: 4. In germline, CDR1 is KGHDR, CDR2 SFDVKD. The CDR3 spells CATSVGRGSTDTQYF. The CDR3 nucleotides read TGTGCCACCAGTGTGGGCAGGGGGAGCACAGATACGCAGTATTTT.

V is TRBV4-3 and J is TRBJ1-2; 9 bases line up with TRBD1. V gave up 3 bases and J gave up 5 bases; unmatched junction bases: 10. The CDR3 consists of 16 residues. The V gene's germline CDR1 is LGHNA and CDR2 YSLEER. The DNA of the CDR3 is TGCGCCAGCAGCCAGGACAGGGGAGGCCGGGAATATGGCTACACCTTC. Protein: CASSQDRGGREYGYTF.

This clonotype was seen only a few times. The chain is built from TRBV28 and TRBJ1-5, with D unresolved. The germline gives CDR1 MDHEN, CDR2 SYDVKM. The V gene lost 6 bases and the J gene lost 1 base, with 13 bases spanning the gap. The CDR3 runs to 15 residues. The CDR3 sequence: CASRPILPSNQPQHF. The CDR3 DNA is TGTGCCAGCAGACCTATTTTACCCAGCAATCAGCCCCAGCATTTT.

The chain combines TRBV12-5 with TRBJ2-1, with TRBD1 identical over 7 bases. CDR1 and CDR2 (germline): LGHNT, FRNRAP. The J segment lost 6 bases and the V segment lost 5 bases, leaving 13 bases of the junction unmatched. There are 16 residues in the CDR3. CDR3 sequence (DNA): TGTGCTAGTGGTCTTGCCACGGGGACAGATTTCAATGAGCAGTTCTTC. Translated, it gives CASGLATGTDFNEQFF.

This chain connects TRBV7-8 to TRBJ2-1; D call uncertain. Trimming removed 1 base at V and 2 bases at J, with 9 bases between. The length of the CDR3 is 15 residues. Germline lookup yields CDR1 SGHVS and CDR2 FQNEAQ. The CDR3 bases are TGTGCCAGCAGCTTAGAGGCAGTCACCTACAATGAGCAGTTCTTC. Translated, it gives CASSLEAVTYNEQFF.